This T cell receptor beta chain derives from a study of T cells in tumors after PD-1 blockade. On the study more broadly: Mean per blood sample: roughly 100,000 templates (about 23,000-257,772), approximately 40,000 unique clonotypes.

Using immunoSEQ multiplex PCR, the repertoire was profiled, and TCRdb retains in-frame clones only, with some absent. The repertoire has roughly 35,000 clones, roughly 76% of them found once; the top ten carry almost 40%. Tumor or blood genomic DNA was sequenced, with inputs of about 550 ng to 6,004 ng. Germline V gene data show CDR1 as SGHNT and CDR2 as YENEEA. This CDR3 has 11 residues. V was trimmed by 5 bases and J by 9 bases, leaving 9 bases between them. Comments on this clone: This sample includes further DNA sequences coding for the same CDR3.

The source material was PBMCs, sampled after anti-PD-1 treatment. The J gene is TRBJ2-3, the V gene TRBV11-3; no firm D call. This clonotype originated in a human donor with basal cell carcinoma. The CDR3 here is CASSETPTQYF. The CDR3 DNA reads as TGTGCCAGCAGCGAGACCCCGACGCAGTATTTT.